Shown below are 7 T cell receptor beta chains from a single sample sequenced in a study of neurological immune-mediated disorders. TCRdb reprocessed the 5' RACE reads with MiXCR, giving one entry per CDR3 protein. The table records approximately 40,000 distinct CDR3 sequences, about 14% of them present only once. Source material: CD4+ T cells from blood. The receptor source for this set is a woman aged 60 to 75 with HTLV-1-associated myelopathy (HAM/TSP).

The table lists this clonotype with many counts. V usage is TRBV5-1 and J usage is TRBJ2-1, with D hard to call. CDR3 size: 12 residues. Trimming removed 4 bases from V and 9 bases from J, with 11 bases in between. The germline V gene encodes CDR1 SGHRS and CDR2 YFSETQ. For the CDR3, the DNA is TGCGCCAGCAGCGGGGAAAGTGGTGAGCAGTTCTTC. It is translated as CASSGESGEQFF.

In its sample, this clonotype was seen many times. The CDR3 DNA follows: TGTGCCAGCAGACCCGGGACAGGCTACGAGCAGTACTTC. Translated, it gives CASRPGTGYEQYF. The V and J genes are TRBV6-5 and TRBJ2-7; 8 bases agree with TRBD1. Trimming cost V 6 bases and J 3 bases; bases outside gene matches: 4. Germline assignment: CDR1 MNHEY and CDR2 SVGAGI. The CDR3 consists of 13 residues.

This chain joins TRBV27 and TRBJ1-6; TRBD1 matches 9 bases. V gave up 0 bases and J gave up 9 bases; unmatched junction bases: 0. CDR1 and CDR2 (germline): MNHEY, SMNVEV (reference sequence). The CDR3 covers 14 residues. For the CDR3, the DNA is TGTGCCAGCAGTTTATCGACAGGGGGTTCACCCCTCCACTTT. Translation gives CASSLSTGGSPLHF.

This clonotype was detected only once. Germline is not matched at one junction end, which may reflect a read error. The chain couples TRBV20-1 to TRBJ1-1; D is perhaps TRBD1 (5 bases). This CDR3 is built from 14 residues. Looked up from germline, CDR1 is DFQATT and CDR2 is SNEGSKA (reference sequence). The CDR3 is CSAARDRGNAEAFF. In DNA, the CDR3 is TGCAGTGCAGCCCGGGACCGGGGGAACGCTGAAGCTTTCTTT.

Many counts were recorded for this clonotype. In nucleotides, the CDR3 is TGCAGCGTTGCGGGGACTAGGATGAATGAGCAGTTCTTC. This translates into CSVAGTRMNEQFF. The chain uses TRBV29-1 and TRBJ2-1; TRBD2 matches at 8 bases. The CDR3 has 13 amino acids. Germline V gene sequence: CDR1 SQVTM, CDR2 ANQGSEA. Trimming took 4 bases from V and 7 from J; bases not matched to a gene: 6.

This clonotype was detected many times. V and J are TRBV10-3 and TRBJ1-4; D gene uncertain. CDR1 ENHRY and CDR2 SYGVKD come from the germline V gene. V was cut by 6 bases and J by 4 bases, with 12 bases left in between. The CDR3 totals 14 residues. For the CDR3, the DNA is TGTGCCATCAGCGTTGCGGGGAATAATGAAAAACTGTTTTTT. Translating gives CAISVAGNNEKLFF.

By frequency in the sample, this clonotype is medium-sized. The J gene is TRBJ2-3, the V gene TRBV3-1; D is uncertain. The CDR3 extends over 13 amino acids. V gave up 3 bases and J gave up 6 bases, with 10 bases separating them. Germline-derived CDR1 and CDR2 are LGHDT and YNNKEL (reference sequence). The CDR3 DNA follows: TGTGCCAGCAGCCAGACCTTGGGGGATACGCAGTATTTT. It is translated as CASSQTLGDTQYF.